This TCR beta chain was profiled in a study of T cells after yellow fever vaccination. General study points: A weaker but faster secondary response was observed, peaking on day 5 versus 15. From the bulk population, abundant clonotypes could contaminate and appear within FACS-sorted repertoires.

On this clonotype: Its antigen remains unknown.

TCR cDNA, made by 5'RACE template switching, carried an added universal primer site and UMIs. One entry per CDR3 protein results from TCRdb running MiXCR on the 5' RACE reads. In the table there are some 260,000 distinct CDR3 sequences, about 5% of which are singletons. The input for sequencing was CD4+ T cells sorted from PBMCs, taken on the day of the yellow fever booster vaccination. The receptor comes from a man between 18 and 35 years old who received the YFV17D yellow fever vaccine.

In nucleotides, the CDR3 is TGTGCCAGCAGTGATGAACCGGGCTCTGAAGCTTTCTTT. Translated: CASSDEPGSEAFF. The rearrangement joins TRBV6-4 to TRBJ1-1; D remains ambiguous. Trimming removed 3 bases at V and 6 bases at J, with 11 bases between. CDR1 and CDR2 (germline): MRHNA, SNTAGT. CDR3 length: 13 residues.